The source of this TCR beta chain is a study of T-cell memory formation after mild COVID-19 (dated by TCRdb to the early 2020s). A note on the overall study: TCR sequence clusters from the two donors were found to be largely donor specific. Two young, previously healthy adult volunteers, one female and one male, were included in the cohort. T-cell clones expanding and contracting after mild COVID-19 in a couple of donors were tracked by longitudinal TCRalpha and TCRbeta repertoire sequencing.

General findings and caveats noted by the study authors: Contracting CD4+ clones appeared mostly in the CM and EM memory subsets, whereas CD8+ clones were enriched in EMRA. SARS-CoV-2 specificity was not confirmed for the second-wave clones peaking on day 37. Clones that contracted from day 15 to 85 showed balanced CD4/CD8 phenotypes, whereas a second wave of clones that expanded from day 15 to 37 leaned towards CD4+. Some responding clones were found in pre-infection memory, which suggests that pre-existing cross-reactive memory T cells took part in the SARS-CoV-2 response. Only a couple of mild cases were covered in the study, and larger cohorts including severe cases with pre-infection samples were considered necessary.

The germline V gene sets CDR1 to SGHAT and CDR2 to FQNNGV. From the cysteine through the phenylalanine, the CDR3 covers 13 amino acids. Kept here is only the CDR3 DNA, which spans 39 bases and is read in frame from base 1. V is shortened by 5 bases, J by 6 bases, and the region joining them spans 12 bases. Sequencing was carried out with an Illumina NovaSeq 6000. TCRalpha and TCRbeta cDNA libraries were constructed by 5'RACE with constant-segment primers, with sample barcodes and unique molecular identifiers being introduced. RNA was extracted from every sample with Trizol reagent. Libraries were amplified in two PCR steps, with a second sample barcode and Illumina TruSeq adapters added in the second step. Sequencing of the libraries was done on an Illumina NovaSeq, producing 2 x 150 bp paired-end reads. The original pipeline was this. Reads were demultiplexed and collapsed into UMI-guided consensus sequences with migec v1.2.7. Using mixcr v2.1.11, the UMI consensuses were aligned to TRA and TRB V and J templates and assembled into clonotypes. Clonotypes were classified as expanded or contracted when called significant by both edgeR and NoisET, with noise models trained on biological replicates. For edgeR calls, the cutoffs were a false discovery rate-adjusted p below 0.01 and a log2 fold-change threshold of 1. As an exploratory analysis of dynamics, max-normalized trajectories of the 1000 most abundant clonotypes were examined with PCA combined with hierarchical clustering. Separately sequenced CD4+ and CD8+ repertoires were used to assign the CD4 or CD8 phenotype of responding clones. TCRdb ran its own pipeline on the public reads, namely fastp trimming at Q25 and MiXCR clone calling, and kept in-frame beta chains. Rows are combined by CDR3 protein, so each entry shows the most common genes and DNA. These V and J calls are TCRdb output, not the study's own analysis. A total of around 300,000 distinct CDR3 sequences appear in this sample, roughly an eighth of them only once. Of the sample, about 24% is held by the ten largest clones.

Details on this clonotype: Its binding antigen is unknown. Per-nucleotide qualities are absent, and no much larger clonotype sits a single base away.

PBMCs were isolated by Ficoll-Paque density gradient centrifugation. In this chain, TRBV11-2 is recombined with TRBJ2-3; TRBD1 is a weak D gene call, 6 bases matching. The clonotype comes from a young man who had mild COVID-19 (a few samples of this study predate the infection). The sample titles of this study are shuffled in the database, so cell type and time point are left out; the donor was told from shared clones. Sequencing input: PBMCs or a T cell subset sorted from them (not recorded which). The nucleotide sequence reads as follows: TGTGCCAGCAGCATAGGGGGTTGGGATACGCAGTATTTT. Its protein reads: CASSIGGWDTQYF.